Shown below are 30 T cell receptor beta chains from a single sample sequenced in a study of CD8 T cells in ankylosing spondylitis. In TCRdb, the 5' RACE reads were re-called with MiXCR into one record per CDR3 protein. This table has under 300,000 distinct CDR3 sequences, roughly 8.6% appearing once. Sample: blood, either unsorted or a sorted T cell fraction (not recorded which). The origin of the receptors is a male donor with ankylosing spondylitis or in good health (not recorded which).

This clonotype showed up just a few times. CDR3 residues: CASSPPGTSGRTPQYF. As DNA, the CDR3 is TGTGCCAGCAGTCCCCCTGGGACTAGCGGGAGGACCCCCCAGTACTTC. The genes are TRBV2 and TRBJ2-7; 15 bases map to TRBD2. After removal of 5 bases from V and 10 bases from J, the junction contained 12 bases not matched to a gene. The CDR3 loop spans 16 amino acids. CDR1 and CDR2 from the germline V gene are SNHLY and FYNNEI.

This clonotype was counted many times. The chain has TRBV5-6 and TRBJ1-1; D gene ambiguous. The CDR3 runs 15 residues. V was cut by 4 bases and J by 1 base, with 14 bases left in between. Germline V gives CDR1 SGHDT, CDR2 YYEEEE. CDR3 in amino acids: CASSTLISGNTEAFF. The CDR3 DNA is TGTGCCAGCAGCACCTTGATCTCGGGGAACACTGAAGCTTTCTTT. Supplemented by reference TRBV5-6 and TRBJ1-1, the full variable domain reads DAGVTQSPTHLIKTRGQQVTLRCSPKSGHDTVSWYQQALGQGPQFIFQYYEEEERQRGNFPDRFSGHQFPNYSSELNVNALLLGDSALYLCASSTLISGNTEAFFGQGTRLTVV.

The chain combines TRBV7-9 with TRBJ1-2; unclear D gene. CDR3 length equals 12 residues. Germline V CDR1 and CDR2: SEHNR, FQNEAQ (reference sequence). The germline V and J ends were trimmed by 1 base and 7 bases, with 7 bases remaining between them. The CDR3 sequence is CASSLDRVGYTF. The CDR3 DNA is TGTGCCAGCAGCTTAGACCGGGTTGGCTACACCTTC.

This clonotype has just a few counts. The rearrangement joins TRBV10-3 to TRBJ2-6; D gene ambiguous. This CDR3 region has 16 residues. V dropped 0 bases and J dropped 0 bases, with 6 bases sitting between them. Germline V gene lookup returns CDR1 ENHRY and CDR2 SYGVKD. The CDR3 DNA reads TGTGCCATCAGTGAGTCGAGGACCTCTGGGGCCAACGTCCTGACTTTC. Translation gives CAISESRTSGANVLTF.

This clonotype was recorded a few times. The chain recombines TRBV7-2 with TRBJ2-7; 9 bases agree with TRBD2. Germline CDR1 and CDR2: SGHTA and FQGNSA. This CDR3 has 15 residues. V trimming: 2 bases; J trimming: 2 bases; junction bases outside the gene matches: 4. The CDR3 sequence: CASSLRAGGTYEQYF. CDR3 coding DNA: TGTGCCAGCAGCTTACGAGCGGGGGGAACCTACGAGCAGTACTTC. The full variable domain, rest sourced from reference TRBV7-2 and TRBJ2-7, is GAGVSQSPSNKVTEKGKDVELRCDPISGHTALYWYRQSLGQGLEFLIYFQGNSAPDKSGLPSDRFSAERTGGSVSTLTIQRTQQEDSAVYLCASSLRAGGTYEQYFGPGTRLTVT.

The sample holds many counts of this clonotype. The J gene is TRBJ2-7, the V gene TRBV20-1, with unresolved D. The CDR3 contains 12 residues. V lost 1 base, J lost 2 bases, and 6 bases lay in between. Germline V gene data show CDR1 as DFQATT and CDR2 as SNEGSKA (reference sequence). The CDR3 region has the DNA TGCAGTGCTAGAGGACCCACCTACGAGCAGTACTTC. This translates into CSARGPTYEQYF.

This clonotype was counted ten times or more. This chain uses TRBV12-3 or TRBV12-4 with TRBJ2-5, with D possibly matching TRBD2 (6 bases). This CDR3 spans 14 amino acids. V gave up 5 bases and J gave up 2 bases, with 12 bases separating them. The CDR3: CASSLGTWQETQYF. CDR3 nucleotide sequence: TGTGCCAGCAGTCTCGGGACTTGGCAAGAGACCCAGTACTTC.

There are many counts of this clonotype. The chain joins TRBV7-2 to TRBJ1-6, with D maybe TRBD1 (5 bases). The CDR3 has 16 amino acids. Trimming shortened V by 2 bases and J by 7 bases, and 15 bases separated the two germline ends. Germline V gene sequence: CDR1 SGHTA, CDR2 FQGNSA. CDR3 protein: CASSLMRAAGNSPLHF. CDR3 sequence (DNA): TGTGCCAGCAGCTTAATGAGGGCGGCAGGGAATTCACCCCTCCACTTT.

This clonotype showed up many times. The chain uses TRBV20-1 and TRBJ1-2; D unresolved. The CDR3 sequence is 13 residues long. V lost 1 base and J 2 bases, leaving 8 bases between the germline ends. The V gene's germline CDR1 is DFQATT and CDR2 SNEGSKA (reference sequence). CDR3 protein: CSARVHKNYGYTF. The CDR3 region has the DNA TGCAGTGCTAGAGTGCACAAGAACTATGGCTACACCTTC.

As DNA, the CDR3 is TGTGCCAGCAGCTTAGCCGGCAGGGGGCGATCCTACAATGAGCAGTTCTTC. It specifies CASSLAGRGRSYNEQFF. The chain links TRBV7-2 to TRBJ2-1; 8 positions agree with TRBD1. V gave up 0 bases and J gave up 1 base; unmatched junction bases: 5. The CDR3 loop spans 17 amino acids. Germline loops: CDR1 SGHTA, CDR2 FQGNSA.

This clonotype appeared a few times. This chain connects TRBV19 to TRBJ1-3; no definite D call. The CDR3 is made up of 11 amino acids. The germline V gene has CDR1 LNHDA and CDR2 SQIVND (reference sequence). V was shortened by 11 bases and J by 4 bases, with 9 bases between the two germline ends. CDR3 sequence reads: CAVKTGNTIYF. CDR3 nucleotide sequence: TGTGCCGTAAAGACAGGAAACACCATATATTTT.

The rearrangement joins TRBV6-1 to TRBJ1-6; unclear D gene. Germline CDR1 and CDR2: MNHNS and SASEGT. CDR3 length: 15 residues. The V and J ends lost 9 bases and 7 bases respectively, with 19 bases between them. The CDR3 reads CASRTPEVENSPLHF. DNA for the CDR3: TGTGCCAGTAGAACTCCCGAGGTGGAGAATTCACCCCTCCACTTT.

This chain links TRBV15 with TRBJ2-4, with 12 bases matching TRBD2. CDR1 LNHNV and CDR2 YYDKDF come from the germline V gene (reference sequence). Trimming cost V 3 bases and J 13 bases; bases outside gene matches: 7. The CDR3 extends over 14 amino acids. The CDR3 loop is CATSRGLAGQQQYF. In DNA, the CDR3 is TGTGCCACCAGCAGGGGACTAGCGGGCCAACAACAGTACTTC.

The chain has TRBV5-1 and TRBJ2-6; no clear D. Trimming cost V 4 bases and J 0 bases, with 14 bases left between them. Germline CDR1 reads SGHRS; CDR2 reads YFSETQ. The CDR3 spans 17 residues. In DNA, the CDR3 is TGCGCCAGCAGCGCCGCTCAGACTTCCTCTGGGGCCAACGTCCTGACTTTC. Protein: CASSAAQTSSGANVLTF.

This clonotype was detected ten times or more. The chain couples TRBV5-1 to TRBJ1-4; D remains unclear. Germline-derived CDR1 and CDR2 are SGHRS and YFSETQ. CDR3 size: 15 residues. Trimming took 1 base from V and 5 from J, leaving 12 bases between them. Here the CDR3 reads CASSLRIGLNEKLFF. DNA of the CDR3: TGCGCCAGCAGCTTGAGGATCGGGCTCAATGAAAAACTGTTTTTT.

The table lists this clonotype with many counts. The V and J genes are TRBV5-6 and TRBJ1-1, with D possibly TRBD1 on 5 matching bases. The CDR3 sequence is 14 residues long. CDR1 and CDR2 (germline): SGHDT, YYEEEE. Deletions cut 4 bases from V and 5 bases from J, with 15 bases between. Here the CDR3 reads CASSREARGTEAFF. The DNA for the CDR3 is TGTGCCAGCAGCCGGGAGGCCCGGGGGACTGAAGCTTTCTTT.

This clonotype was counted at least ten times. The chain recombines TRBV12-3 or TRBV12-4 with TRBJ2-1; TRBD2 aligns across 8 bases. V shed 3 bases, J shed 4 bases, and the junction held 8 bases outside the gene matches. The CDR3 totals 16 residues. CDR3 loop: CASSLEFSGGYNEQFF. DNA for the CDR3: TGTGCCAGCAGTTTGGAATTTTCGGGGGGGTACAATGAGCAGTTCTTC.

This clonotype showed up many times. This chain joins TRBV24-1 and TRBJ2-2, with unresolved D. V dropped 2 bases and J dropped 6 bases, with 6 bases sitting between them. The germline V gene encodes CDR1 KGHDR and CDR2 SFDVKD. This CDR3 is 13 amino acids long. CDR3 bases: TGTGCCACCAGTGATTCGCTACCCGGGGAGCTGTTTTTT. Translating it yields CATSDSLPGELFF.

This clonotype showed up many times. The V and J genes are TRBV20-1 and TRBJ2-5; D not certain. The germline gives CDR1 DFQATT, CDR2 SNEGSKA (reference sequence). The CDR3 has 12 residues. With 5 bases removed from V and 2 bases from J, the gap between germline ends came to 9 bases. CDR3 amino acids: CSARMGQETQYF. The DNA of the CDR3 is TGCAGTGCTCGAATGGGGCAAGAGACCCAGTACTTC.

This clonotype was seen many times. This sequence joins TRBV10-2 and TRBJ2-1; 7 bases are shared with TRBD1. V was clipped by 6 bases and J by 6 bases; unmatched bases: 2. Germline CDR1 reads WSHSY; CDR2 reads SAAADI. The CDR3 length is 12 residues. The CDR3 nucleotides are TGCGCCAGCAGCCCAGGGGGCAATGAGCAGTTCTTC. This codes for CASSPGGNEQFF.

At least ten counts were recorded for this clonotype. The chain joins TRBV9 to TRBJ1-1, with D perhaps matching TRBD1 (5 bases). The germline gives CDR1 SGDLS, CDR2 YYNGEE. The CDR3 runs 15 residues. V dropped 3 bases and J dropped 0 bases, with 12 bases sitting between them. The CDR3, as DNA: TGTGCCAGCAGCGGGGGGACTCGCATGAACACTGAAGCTTTCTTT. It is translated as CASSGGTRMNTEAFF. The entire variable domain, with the rest obtained from reference TRBV9 and TRBJ1-1, is as follows: DSGVTQTPKHLITATGQRVTLRCSPRSGDLSVYWYQQSLDQGLQFLIQYYNGEERAKGNILERFSAQQFPDLHSELNLSSLELGDSALYFCASSGGTRMNTEAFFGQGTRLTVV.

This clonotype was seen more than once but under ten times. The CDR3 loop is CASSQAHEQFF. In DNA, the CDR3 is TGTGCCAGCAGCCAAGCCCATGAGCAGTTCTTC. V gene TRBV7-2 combines with J gene TRBJ2-1; D ambiguous. Germline CDR1 reads SGHTA; CDR2 reads FQGNSA. V shed 5 bases and J shed 8 bases, with 7 bases lying between them. This CDR3 is built from 11 residues.

This clonotype has at least ten counts. This rearrangement joins TRBV7-9 to TRBJ2-5; 7 bases align to TRBD1. The junction had 2 bases not matched to a gene; V was cut back by 5 bases and J by 2 bases. This CDR3 spans 13 amino acids. Germline V gene data show CDR1 as SEHNR and CDR2 as FQNEAQ (reference sequence). The CDR3 spells CASSPGQQETQYF. The CDR3 bases are TGTGCCAGCAGCCCGGGACAGCAAGAGACCCAGTACTTC.

The CDR3 DNA follows: TGTGCCAGCAGCTTAGCGGAGGGACAGGGGGCTTGGTTGAGCAATCAGCCCCAGCATTTT. It translates to CASSLAEGQGAWLSNQPQHF. This chain connects TRBV7-8 to TRBJ1-5, with 12 bases aligning to TRBD1. Germline CDR1 is SGHVS and CDR2 is FQNEAQ. The V gene end was trimmed by 0 bases and the J gene end by 1 base; junction bases not matched to a gene: 10. This CDR3 has 20 amino acids.

This rearrangement joins TRBV5-1 to TRBJ2-1; 10 nucleotides agree with TRBD1. This CDR3 region has 13 residues. Germline trimming cut 4 bases from V and 10 bases from J; bases unmatched to any gene: 5. CDR1 is SGHRS and CDR2 is YFSETQ in the germline V gene. CDR3 sequence: CASSPGQGVEQFF. The CDR3 DNA reads TGCGCCAGCAGCCCCGGACAGGGGGTAGAGCAGTTCTTC.

In its sample, this clonotype was seen once. The chain carries TRBV15 and TRBJ2-5; TRBD2 might be the D (6 bases). Trimming removed 5 bases at V and 5 bases at J, with 12 bases between. The CDR3 spans 13 residues. Germline V lookup: CDR1 LNHNV, CDR2 YYDKDF (reference sequence). CDR3 coding DNA: TGTGCCACCAGCCGGGACTTAACGGAGACCCAGTACTTC. It translates to CATSRDLTETQYF.

The table lists this clonotype with a few counts. The V gene is TRBV29-1, the J gene TRBJ1-3; 7 positions match TRBD1. Losses at the gene ends were 4 bases for V and 2 bases for J; bases not matched to a gene: 5. Germline lookup yields CDR1 SQVTM and CDR2 ANQGSEA. The CDR3 has 14 residues. The CDR3 nucleotides are TGCAGCGTTGCCCCAGGGGGAACTGGAAACACCATATATTTT. This sequence encodes CSVAPGGTGNTIYF. Looking up the rest from reference TRBV29-1 and TRBJ1-3 gives the full variable domain: SAVISQKPSRDICQRGTSLTIQCQVDSQVTMMFWYRQQPGQSLTLIATANQGSEATYESGFVIDKFPISRPNLTFSTLTVSNMSPEDSSIYLCSVAPGGTGNTIYFGEGSWLTVV.

The table lists this clonotype with many counts. The rearrangement uses TRBV29-1 and TRBJ2-3; D is unclear. Trimming removed 0 bases at V and 3 bases at J, with 13 bases between. CDR1 is SQVTM, CDR2 ANQGSEA, per germline. This CDR3 has 15 residues. CDR3 sequence reads: CSVEDWVFGTDTQYF. The CDR3 DNA reads TGCAGCGTTGAAGATTGGGTCTTTGGGACAGATACGCAGTATTTT.

There are a few counts of this clonotype. The chain employs TRBV7-2 and TRBJ2-7; 7 positions agree with TRBD1. The CDR3 length is 13 residues. Trimming removed 4 bases from V and 8 bases from J; junction bases left unmatched: 8. Germline V lookup: CDR1 SGHTA, CDR2 FQGNSA. The chain's CDR3 is CASSSTGPIKQYF. The CDR3 region has the DNA TGTGCCAGCAGCTCGACAGGGCCGATAAAGCAGTACTTC.

In this sample, this clonotype turned up many times. V gene TRBV7-2 combines with J gene TRBJ2-3; no clear D. V shed 5 bases and J shed 2 bases, with 14 bases lying between them. In germline, CDR1 is SGHTA, CDR2 FQGNSA. CDR3 size: 15 residues. CDR3 coding DNA: TGTGCCAGCAGCCCCCGCCCCACAGACACAGATACGCAGTATTTT. Encoded protein: CASSPRPTDTDTQYF.